Listed here are 20 T cell receptor beta chains from one sample, sequenced in a study of cytomegalovirus exposure and HLA in healthy donors. Primers for the PCR totalled 60 Vbeta and 13 Jbeta. Here immunoSEQ multiplex PCR was the method, and the copy in TCRdb shows in-frame clones only, minus some. The table has more than 100,000 clones, roughly 79% seen once. The sequenced sample consisted of PBMCs. The receptors here all came from a woman in her 40s in good health and CMV-seronegative.

V and J are TRBV2 and TRBJ1-2, with D possibly TRBD1 on 5 matching bases. Per germline, CDR1 SNHLY and CDR2 FYNNEI. Trimming removed 7 bases from V and 6 bases from J, with 15 bases in between. The CDR3 consists of 13 residues. CDR3 bases: TGTGCCAGCAATAGGATGGAAGGGGATGGCTACACCTTC. Residues: CASNRMEGDGYTF.

V is TRBV13 and J is TRBJ1-1; D is perhaps TRBD1 (6 bases). V gave up 5 bases and J gave up 12 bases, with 19 bases separating them. CDR3 length equals 13 residues. Germline CDR1 PRHDT, CDR2 FYEKMQ (reference sequence). CDR3 nucleotide sequence: TGTGCCAGCAGCCTGGGACAAGCCCGCGTGACTTTCTTT. Translation gives CASSLGQARVTFF.

This sequence joins TRBV5-6 and TRBJ2-7, with 10 bases matching TRBD2. V trimming: 2 bases; J trimming: 3 bases; junction bases outside the gene matches: 2. The CDR3 consists of 14 residues. Germline V lookup: CDR1 SGHDT, CDR2 YYEEEE. CDR3 in DNA: TGTGCCAGCAGCTTTAGCGGGGGGTTCTACGAGCAGTACTTC. Translation gives CASSFSGGFYEQYF.

This clone has a single count. This chain connects TRBV6-6 to TRBJ1-5, with D maybe TRBD1 (6 bases). The V gene's germline CDR1 is MNHNY and CDR2 SVGAGI (reference sequence). V was clipped by 6 bases and J by 4 bases, with 10 bases between them. The CDR3 extends over 13 amino acids. The CDR3 loop is CASRGARNQPQHF. The CDR3 nucleotides read TGTGCCAGCAGGGGGGCAAGAAATCAGCCCCAGCATTTT.

The chain links TRBV7-2 to TRBJ1-5, with D unclear. The CDR3 is 14 residues long. The V end lost 3 bases, the J end lost 1 base, and 7 bases lay between the germline ends. The V gene's germline CDR1 is SGHTA and CDR2 FQGNSA. The CDR3 DNA reads as TGTGCCAGCAGCTTCCGTCAGAGCAATCAGCCCCAGCATTTT. Protein product: CASSFRQSNQPQHF.

The chain recombines TRBV9 with TRBJ2-1; 7 nucleotides line up with TRBD2. Germline CDR1 reads SGDLS; CDR2 reads YYNGEE. There are 15 residues in the CDR3. Trimming at V came to 7 bases and at J to 1 base, leaving 8 bases not matched to a gene. This CDR3 reads CASGADSGSYNEQFF. The CDR3 nucleotides read TGTGCCAGCGGAGCGGATAGCGGGTCCTACAATGAGCAGTTCTTC.

This clone was counted once. The chain uses TRBV5-5 and TRBJ2-1; D may be TRBD2 (5 bases). The germline CDR1 and CDR2 sequences are SGHKS and YYEKEE (reference sequence). CDR3 length equals 15 residues. Trimming took 3 bases from V and 5 from J, leaving 15 bases between them. CDR3 in DNA: TGTGCCAGCAGCTCGGTTTTCGGGAAACACAATGAGCAGTTCTTC. Protein sequence: CASSSVFGKHNEQFF.

This clone was recorded once. V and J are TRBV5-8 and TRBJ1-2; 9 nucleotides align to TRBD1. CDR1 is SGHTS, CDR2 YDEGEE, per germline. V lost 1 base to trimming and J lost 4 bases; unmatched junction nucleotides: 5. This CDR3 is 15 amino acids long. CDR3 DNA: TGTGCCAGCAGCTTGTCGGGACAGGGTACCTATGGCTACACCTTC. Protein sequence: CASSLSGQGTYGYTF.

The chain uses TRBV5-1 and TRBJ2-5; a weak D match, TRBD2 (5 bases). The V gene lost 2 bases and the J gene lost 2 bases, with 7 bases spanning the gap. The CDR3 covers 13 residues. From germline, CDR1 is SGHRS and CDR2 YFSETQ. CDR3 sequence: CASSFGEQETQYF. CDR3 DNA sequence: TGCGCCAGCAGCTTCGGGGAGCAAGAGACCCAGTACTTC.

This clone was found a few times. The chain joins TRBV5-1 to TRBJ2-5; 13 nucleotides agree with TRBD2. CDR3 size: 16 residues. V shed 2 bases and J 4 bases; nucleotides not matched to a gene: 5. Germline V CDR1 and CDR2: SGHRS, YFSETQ. The CDR3, as DNA: TGCGCCAGCAGCTTATTGACTAGCGGGGGGCCAGAGACCCAGTACTTC. This sequence encodes CASSLLTSGGPETQYF.

The chain combines TRBV5-1 with TRBJ1-2; D remains ambiguous. CDR1 is SGHRS, CDR2 YFSETQ, per germline. CDR3 length: 14 amino acids. Trimming removed 0 bases at V and 8 bases at J, with 14 bases between. CDR3 in amino acids: CASSLATRGQGYTF. The CDR3 nucleotides read TGCGCCAGCAGCTTGGCCACCCGAGGTCAGGGCTACACCTTC.

In its sample, this clone was seen a few times. This chain connects TRBV15 to TRBJ1-3; 7 nucleotides agree with TRBD1. Losses at the gene ends were 0 bases for V and 0 bases for J; bases not matched to a gene: 2. In germline, CDR1 is LNHNV, CDR2 YYDKDF (reference sequence). The CDR3 totals 16 residues. CDR3 DNA sequence: TGTGCCACCAGCAGAGAACCAGGGGGCTCTGGAAACACCATATATTTT. This sequence encodes CATSREPGGSGNTIYF.

This clone was observed a single time. The chain uses TRBV4-2 and TRBJ1-2, with 7 bases aligning to TRBD1. CDR1 LGHNA and CDR2 YNFKEQ come from the germline V gene. CDR3 size: 17 residues. V shed 0 bases and J 0 bases; nucleotides not matched to a gene: 7. The DNA for the CDR3 is TGTGCCAGCAGCCAAGAAGGGGGCGGAGGCCCTAACTATGGCTACACCTTC. Its protein is CASSQEGGGGPNYGYTF.

This chain connects TRBV28 to TRBJ2-5; 7 positions match TRBD1. From germline, CDR1 is MDHEN and CDR2 SYDVKM. V lost 6 bases, J lost 6 bases, and 13 bases stayed unmatched. The CDR3 extends over 15 amino acids. The CDR3 DNA is TGTGCCAGCAGCCGAGGGGGCGCGGGCAAGCAGACCCAGTACTTC. Protein sequence: CASSRGGAGKQTQYF.

This clone showed up just once. This chain connects TRBV10-3 to TRBJ1-1; weak D call: TRBD1 (5 bases). V gave up 5 bases and J gave up 0 bases, with 10 bases separating them. Germline V gives CDR1 ENHRY, CDR2 SYGVKD. The CDR3 loop spans 14 amino acids. CDR3 loop: CAISMDKMNTEAFF. CDR3 sequence (DNA): TGTGCCATCAGTATGGACAAAATGAACACTGAAGCTTTCTTT.

The chain couples TRBV9 to TRBJ1-1; tentatively, D is TRBD1 (5 bases). With 3 bases removed from V and 0 bases from J, the gap between germline ends came to 9 bases. Germline V gene sequence: CDR1 SGDLS, CDR2 YYNGEE. CDR3 length equals 14 residues. CDR3 loop: CASSAGHMNTEAFF. Here the CDR3 DNA reads TGTGCCAGCAGCGCAGGGCACATGAACACTGAAGCTTTCTTT.

The J gene is TRBJ1-6, the V gene TRBV29-1; tentatively, D is TRBD1 (6 bases). The V end was cut by 4 bases, the J end by 14 bases, with 12 bases between. Germline V gene sequence: CDR1 SQVTM, CDR2 ANQGSEA. This CDR3 spans 11 amino acids. The CDR3: CSVADTGSLHF. Written as DNA, the CDR3 is TGCAGCGTTGCAGATACAGGGTCCCTCCACTTT.

The chain combines TRBV6-6 with TRBJ1-2, with 7 bases lining up with TRBD1. V shed 10 bases, J shed 3 bases, and the junction held 11 bases outside the gene matches. In germline, CDR1 is MNHNY, CDR2 SVGAGI (reference sequence). The CDR3 runs 14 residues. The CDR3 sequence: CAIKLPGQYYGYTF. CDR3 bases: TGTGCCATTAAGCTTCCGGGACAGTACTATGGCTACACCTTC.

The chain couples TRBV5-1 to TRBJ2-7; D may be TRBD2 (7 bases). CDR3 size: 15 residues. Germline V gene lookup returns CDR1 SGHRS and CDR2 YFSETQ. The V and J ends lost 4 bases and 4 bases respectively, with 18 bases between them. The CDR3, as DNA: TGCGCCAGCAGCCAACTGTGGGGGGGCCCGTACGAGCAGTACTTC. Its translation is CASSQLWGGPYEQYF.

V gene TRBV7-2 combines with J gene TRBJ1-2; no reliable D call. Between the trimmed V and J ends, which lost 3 bases and 4 bases, there was a span of 12 bases. Germline CDR1 SGHTA, CDR2 FQGNSA. The CDR3 runs 14 residues. The DNA of the CDR3 is TGTGCCAGCAGCTTCGGCGGAGGGTCCTATGGCTACACCTTC. Its protein is CASSFGGGSYGYTF. The full variable domain, its missing parts supplied by reference TRBV7-2 and TRBJ1-2, is GAGVSQSPSNKVTEKGKDVELRCDPISGHTALYWYRQSLGQGLEFLIYFQGNSAPDKSGLPSDRFSAERTGGSVSTLTIQRTQQEDSAVYLCASSFGGGSYGYTFGSGTRLTVV.